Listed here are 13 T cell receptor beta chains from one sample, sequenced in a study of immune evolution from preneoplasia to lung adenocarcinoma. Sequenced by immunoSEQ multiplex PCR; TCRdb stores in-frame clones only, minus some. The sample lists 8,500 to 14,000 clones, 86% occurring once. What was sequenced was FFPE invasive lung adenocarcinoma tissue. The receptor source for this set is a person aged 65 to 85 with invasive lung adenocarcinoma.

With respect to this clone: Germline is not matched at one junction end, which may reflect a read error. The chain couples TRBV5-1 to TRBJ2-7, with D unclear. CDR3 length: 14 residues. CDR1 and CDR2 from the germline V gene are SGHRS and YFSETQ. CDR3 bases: TGCGCCAGCAGCTTGGAACACACTACCTACAAGCAGTACTTC. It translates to CASSLEHTTYKQYF.

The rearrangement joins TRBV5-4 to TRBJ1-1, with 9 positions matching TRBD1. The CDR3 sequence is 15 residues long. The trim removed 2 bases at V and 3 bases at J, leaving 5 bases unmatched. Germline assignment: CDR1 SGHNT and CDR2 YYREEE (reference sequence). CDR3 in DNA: TGTGCCAGCAGCTTAGGCGGACAGGGGTACACTGAAGCTTTCTTT. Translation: CASSLGGQGYTEAFF.

This chain's CDR3 is CASSETAYGYTF. CDR3 bases: TGTGCCAGCAGTGAGACAGCCTATGGCTACACCTTC. The rearrangement joins TRBV2 to TRBJ1-2, with D possibly TRBD1 on 5 matching bases. The CDR3 is 12 amino acids. The germline CDR1 and CDR2 sequences are SNHLY and FYNNEI. V lost 3 bases and J lost 4, with 6 bases in between.

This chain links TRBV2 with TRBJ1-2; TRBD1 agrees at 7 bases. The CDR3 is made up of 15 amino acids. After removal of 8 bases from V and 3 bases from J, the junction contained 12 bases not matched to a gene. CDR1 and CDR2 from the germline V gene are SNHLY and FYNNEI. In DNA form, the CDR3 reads TGTGCCAGCCAGGGGGGGAAGGCAGGGGACTATGGCTACACCTTC. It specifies CASQGGKAGDYGYTF.

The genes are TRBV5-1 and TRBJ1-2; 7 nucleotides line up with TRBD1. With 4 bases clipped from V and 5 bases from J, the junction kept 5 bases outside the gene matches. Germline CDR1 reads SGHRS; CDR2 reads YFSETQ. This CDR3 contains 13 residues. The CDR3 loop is CASSGGQNYGYTF. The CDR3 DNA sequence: TGCGCCAGCAGCGGGGGACAGAATTATGGCTACACCTTC.

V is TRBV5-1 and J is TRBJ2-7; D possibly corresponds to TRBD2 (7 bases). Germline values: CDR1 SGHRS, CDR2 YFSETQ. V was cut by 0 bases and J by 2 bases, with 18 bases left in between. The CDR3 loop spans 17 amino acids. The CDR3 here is CASSLGGGAFQAYEQYF. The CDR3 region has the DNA TGCGCCAGCAGCTTGGGTGGGGGGGCCTTCCAAGCCTACGAGCAGTACTTC.

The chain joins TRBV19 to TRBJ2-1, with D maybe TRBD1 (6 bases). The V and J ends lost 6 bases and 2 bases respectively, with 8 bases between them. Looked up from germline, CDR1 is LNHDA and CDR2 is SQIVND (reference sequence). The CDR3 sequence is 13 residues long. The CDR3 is CASRGQTYNEQFF. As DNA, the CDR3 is TGTGCCAGTAGAGGACAGACCTACAATGAGCAGTTCTTC.

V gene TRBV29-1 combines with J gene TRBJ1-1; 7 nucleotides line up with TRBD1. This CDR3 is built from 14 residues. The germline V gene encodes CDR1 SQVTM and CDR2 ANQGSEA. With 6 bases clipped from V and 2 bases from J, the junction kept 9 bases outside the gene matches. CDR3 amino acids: CSVGGQTVNTEAFF. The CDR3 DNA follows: TGCAGCGTCGGGGGACAGACAGTCAACACTGAAGCTTTCTTT.

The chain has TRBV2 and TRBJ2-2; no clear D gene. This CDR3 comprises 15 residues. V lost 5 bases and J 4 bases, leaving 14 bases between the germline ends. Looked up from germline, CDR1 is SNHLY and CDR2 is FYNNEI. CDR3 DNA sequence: TGTGCCAGCAGTCCAGGAAGGGCTCTCACCGGGGAGCTGTTTTTT. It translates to CASSPGRALTGELFF.

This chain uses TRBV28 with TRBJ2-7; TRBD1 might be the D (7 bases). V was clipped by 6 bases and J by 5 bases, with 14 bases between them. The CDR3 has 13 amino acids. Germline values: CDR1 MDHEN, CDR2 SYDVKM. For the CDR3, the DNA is TGTGCCAGCAGGAGGGGAGGACAGGACGAGCAGTACTTC. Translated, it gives CASRRGGQDEQYF. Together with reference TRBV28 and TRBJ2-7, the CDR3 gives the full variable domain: DVKVTQSSRYLVKRTGEKVFLECVQDMDHENMFWYRQDPGLGLRLIYFSYDVKMKEKGDIPEGYSVSREKKERFSLILESASTNQTSMYLCASRRGGQDEQYFGPGTRLTVT.

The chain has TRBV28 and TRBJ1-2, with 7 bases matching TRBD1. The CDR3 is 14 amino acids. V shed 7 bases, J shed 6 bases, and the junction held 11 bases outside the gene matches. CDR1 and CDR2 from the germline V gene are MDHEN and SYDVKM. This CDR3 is CASTSPDRVNGYTF. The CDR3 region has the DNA TGTGCCAGCACCTCCCCCGACAGGGTAAATGGCTACACCTTC.

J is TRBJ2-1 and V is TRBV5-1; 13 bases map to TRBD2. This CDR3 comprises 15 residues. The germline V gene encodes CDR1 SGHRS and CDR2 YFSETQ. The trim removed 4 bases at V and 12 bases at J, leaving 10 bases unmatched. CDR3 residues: CASSATSGGAGGQFF. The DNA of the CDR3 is TGCGCCAGCAGCGCCACTAGCGGGGGGGCCGGTGGGCAGTTCTTC.

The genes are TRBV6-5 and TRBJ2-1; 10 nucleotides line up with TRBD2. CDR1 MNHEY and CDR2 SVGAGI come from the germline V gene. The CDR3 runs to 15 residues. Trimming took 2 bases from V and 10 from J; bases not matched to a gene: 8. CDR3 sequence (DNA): TGTGCCAGCAGTTACGCCAGCGGGGGGGCTCGAGAGCAGTTCTTC. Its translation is CASSYASGGAREQFF.